The TCR beta chain under discussion was sequenced for a study of T-cell memory formation after mild COVID-19. The sample holds a few counts of this clonotype. Antigen: not known. General study results and limits: The CD4+ clones that contracted clustered mainly within CM and EM, and the CD8+ clones concentrated in EMRA. Whereas later expanders leaned CD4+, clones contracting day 15 to 85 showed a balanced CD4/CD8 makeup.

TCRdb passed the 5' RACE reads through MiXCR, listing each CDR3 protein once. The table shows 450,000 or so distinct CDR3 sequences, with about 23% occurring only once. This CDR3 has 16 residues. Germline lookup yields CDR1 LNHDA and CDR2 SQIVND (reference sequence). Trimming took 9 bases from V and 10 from J; bases not matched to a gene: 18. Sequenced sample: PBMCs or a T cell subset sorted from them (not recorded which). The receptor was derived from an adult woman who had mild COVID-19 (a few samples of this study predate the infection). Cell type and time point are not known. The chain recombines TRBV19 with TRBJ2-1, with 10 nucleotides matching TRBD2. The CDR3 protein is CASQRGGASGSVEQFF. The DNA of the CDR3 is TGTGCCAGCCAGCGCGGGGGGGCTAGCGGGAGCGTCGAGCAGTTCTTC.